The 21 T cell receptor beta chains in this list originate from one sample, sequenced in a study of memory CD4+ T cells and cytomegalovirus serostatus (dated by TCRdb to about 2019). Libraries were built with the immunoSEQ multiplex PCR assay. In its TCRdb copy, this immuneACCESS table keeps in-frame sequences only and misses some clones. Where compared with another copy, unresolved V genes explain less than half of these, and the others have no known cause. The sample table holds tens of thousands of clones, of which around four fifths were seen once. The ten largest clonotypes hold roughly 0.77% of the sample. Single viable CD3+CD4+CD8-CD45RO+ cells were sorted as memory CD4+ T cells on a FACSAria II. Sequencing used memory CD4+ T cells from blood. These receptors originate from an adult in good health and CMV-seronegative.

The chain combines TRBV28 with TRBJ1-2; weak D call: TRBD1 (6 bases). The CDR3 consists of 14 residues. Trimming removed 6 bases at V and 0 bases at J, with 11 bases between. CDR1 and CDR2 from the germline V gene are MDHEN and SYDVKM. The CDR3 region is CASSYRVANYGYTF. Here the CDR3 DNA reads TGTGCCAGCAGCTACAGGGTAGCTAACTATGGCTACACCTTC.

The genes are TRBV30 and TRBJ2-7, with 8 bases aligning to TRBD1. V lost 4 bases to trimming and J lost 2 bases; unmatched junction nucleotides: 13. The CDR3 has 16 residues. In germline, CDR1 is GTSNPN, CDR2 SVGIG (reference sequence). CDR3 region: CAWNKIFDRGTYEQYF. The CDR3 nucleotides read TGTGCCTGGAATAAGATCTTCGACAGGGGAACCTACGAGCAGTACTTC.

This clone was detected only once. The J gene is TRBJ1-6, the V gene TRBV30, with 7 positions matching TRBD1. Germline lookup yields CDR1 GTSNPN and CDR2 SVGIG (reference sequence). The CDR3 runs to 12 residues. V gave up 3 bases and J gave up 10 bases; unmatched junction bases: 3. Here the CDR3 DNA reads TGTGCCTGGAGGGGGGGACAGTCACCCCTCCACTTT. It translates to CAWRGGQSPLHF.

The CDR3 DNA sequence: TGTGCTAGTGGTTTGGTAACTAGGTCTGACGATACGCAGTATTTT. Amino acid sequence: CASGLVTRSDDTQYF. The chain uses TRBV12-5 and TRBJ2-3, with D tentatively TRBD2 (5 bases). This CDR3 is 15 amino acids long. Looked up from germline, CDR1 is LGHNT and CDR2 is FRNRAP. V lost 0 bases to trimming and J lost 6 bases, with 13 bases between them.

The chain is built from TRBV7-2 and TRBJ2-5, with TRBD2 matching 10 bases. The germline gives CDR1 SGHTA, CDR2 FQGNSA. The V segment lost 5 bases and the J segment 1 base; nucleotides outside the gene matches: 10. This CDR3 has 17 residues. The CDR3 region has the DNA TGTGCCAGCAGCCACGGCAACCTAGCGGGGGTCCAAGAGACCCAGTACTTC. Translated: CASSHGNLAGVQETQYF. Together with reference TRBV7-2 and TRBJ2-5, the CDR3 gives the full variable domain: GAGVSQSPSNKVTEKGKDVELRCDPISGHTALYWYRQSLGQGLEFLIYFQGNSAPDKSGLPSDRFSAERTGGSVSTLTIQRTQQEDSAVYLCASSHGNLAGVQETQYFGPGTRLLVL.

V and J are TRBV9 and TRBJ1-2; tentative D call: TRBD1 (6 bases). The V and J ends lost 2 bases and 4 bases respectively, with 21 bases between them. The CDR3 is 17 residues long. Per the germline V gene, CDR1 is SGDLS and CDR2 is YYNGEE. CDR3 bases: TGTGCCAGCAGCGTCGTGTTGGTGGGGGGCGCTCCCTATGGCTACACCTTC. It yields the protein CASSVVLVGGAPYGYTF.

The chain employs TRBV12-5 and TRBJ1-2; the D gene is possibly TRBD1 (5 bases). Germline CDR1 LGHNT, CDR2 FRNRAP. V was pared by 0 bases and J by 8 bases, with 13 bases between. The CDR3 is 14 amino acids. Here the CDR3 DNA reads TGTGCTAGTGGTTTGGTACCAGGGTTAGGAGGCTACACCTTC. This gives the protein CASGLVPGLGGYTF. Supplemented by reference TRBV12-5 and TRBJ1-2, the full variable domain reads DARVTQTPRHKVTEMGQEVTMRCQPILGHNTVFWYRQTMMQGLELLAYFRNRAPLDDSGMPKDRFSAEMPDATLATLKIQPSEPRDSAVYFCASGLVPGLGGYTFGSGTRLTVV.

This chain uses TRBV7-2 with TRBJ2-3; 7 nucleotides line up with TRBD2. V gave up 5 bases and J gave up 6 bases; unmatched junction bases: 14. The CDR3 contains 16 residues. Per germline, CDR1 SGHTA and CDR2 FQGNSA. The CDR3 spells CASSPPGAGKGDTQYF. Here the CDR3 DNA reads TGTGCCAGCAGCCCCCCCGGAGCGGGAAAGGGCGATACGCAGTATTTT. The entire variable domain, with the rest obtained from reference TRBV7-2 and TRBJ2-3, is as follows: GAGVSQSPSNKVTEKGKDVELRCDPISGHTALYWYRQSLGQGLEFLIYFQGNSAPDKSGLPSDRFSAERTGGSVSTLTIQRTQQEDSAVYLCASSPPGAGKGDTQYFGPGTRLTVL.

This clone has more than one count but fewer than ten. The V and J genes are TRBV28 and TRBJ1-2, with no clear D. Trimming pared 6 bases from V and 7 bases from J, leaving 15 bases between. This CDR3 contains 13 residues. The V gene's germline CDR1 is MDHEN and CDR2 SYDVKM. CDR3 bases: TGTGCCAGCAGCCTCACGGGTACAACTGGCTACACCTTC. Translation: CASSLTGTTGYTF.

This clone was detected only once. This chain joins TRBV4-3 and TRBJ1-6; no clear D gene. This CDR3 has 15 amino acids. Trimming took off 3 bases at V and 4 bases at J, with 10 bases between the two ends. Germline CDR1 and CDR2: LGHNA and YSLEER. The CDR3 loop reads CASSQVQIYNSPLHF. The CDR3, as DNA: TGCGCCAGCAGCCAGGTTCAGATATATAATTCACCCCTCCACTTT.

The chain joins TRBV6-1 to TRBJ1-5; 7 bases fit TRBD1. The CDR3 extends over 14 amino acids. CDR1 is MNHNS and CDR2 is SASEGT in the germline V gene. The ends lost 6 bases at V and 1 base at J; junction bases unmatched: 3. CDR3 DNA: TGTGCCAGCAGAGAACAGGGGAGCAATCAGCCCCAGCATTTT. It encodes CASREQGSNQPQHF.

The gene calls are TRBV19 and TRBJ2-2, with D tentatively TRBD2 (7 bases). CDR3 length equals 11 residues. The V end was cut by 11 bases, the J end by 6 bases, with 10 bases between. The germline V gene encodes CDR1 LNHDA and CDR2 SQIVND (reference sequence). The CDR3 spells CAPGGPGELFF. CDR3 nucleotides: TGTGCCCCCGGGGGGCCCGGGGAGCTGTTTTTT.

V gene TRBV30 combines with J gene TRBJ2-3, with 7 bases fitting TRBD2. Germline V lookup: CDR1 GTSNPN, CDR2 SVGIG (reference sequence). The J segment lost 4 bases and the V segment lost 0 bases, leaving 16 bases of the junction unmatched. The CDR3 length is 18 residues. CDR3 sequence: CAWSVLGFGGGGADTQYF. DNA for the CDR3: TGTGCCTGGAGTGTACTTGGTTTCGGCGGGGGAGGGGCAGATACGCAGTATTTT.

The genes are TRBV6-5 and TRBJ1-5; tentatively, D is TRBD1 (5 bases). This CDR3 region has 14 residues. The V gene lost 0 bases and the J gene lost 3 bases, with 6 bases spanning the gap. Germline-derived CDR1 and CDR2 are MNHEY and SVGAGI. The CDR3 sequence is CASSYSGANQPQHF. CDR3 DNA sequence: TGTGCCAGCAGTTACTCTGGGGCCAATCAGCCCCAGCATTTT.

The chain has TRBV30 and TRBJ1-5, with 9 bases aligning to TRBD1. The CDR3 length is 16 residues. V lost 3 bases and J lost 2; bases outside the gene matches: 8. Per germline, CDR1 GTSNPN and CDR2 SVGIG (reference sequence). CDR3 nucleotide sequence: TGTGCCTGGAGCTACGGGACAGGGAAAGGCAATCAGCCCCAGCATTTT. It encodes CAWSYGTGKGNQPQHF. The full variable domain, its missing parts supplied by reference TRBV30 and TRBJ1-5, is SQTIHQWPATLVQPVGSPLSLECTVEGTSNPNLYWYRQAAGRGLQLLFYSVGIGQISSEVPQNLSASRPQDRQFILSSKKLLLSDSGFYLCAWSYGTGKGNQPQHFGDGTRLSIL.

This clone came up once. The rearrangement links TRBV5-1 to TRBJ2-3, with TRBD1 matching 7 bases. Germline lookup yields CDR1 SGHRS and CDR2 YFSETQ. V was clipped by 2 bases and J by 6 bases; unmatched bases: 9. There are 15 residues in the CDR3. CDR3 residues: CASSFAGGFGDTQYF. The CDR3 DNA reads TGCGCCAGCAGCTTTGCAGGGGGATTCGGTGATACGCAGTATTTT.

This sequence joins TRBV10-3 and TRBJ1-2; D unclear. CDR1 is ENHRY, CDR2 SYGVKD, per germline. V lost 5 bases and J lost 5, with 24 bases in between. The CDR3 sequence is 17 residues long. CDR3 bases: TGTGCCATCAGTTCTCCGGGCTTCTCCCCCCTGGAGTATGGCTACACCTTC. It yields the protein CAISSPGFSPLEYGYTF.

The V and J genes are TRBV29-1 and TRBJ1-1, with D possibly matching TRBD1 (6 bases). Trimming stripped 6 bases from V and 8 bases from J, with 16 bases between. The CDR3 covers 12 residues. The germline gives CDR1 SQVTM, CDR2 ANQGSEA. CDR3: CSVATGMREAFF. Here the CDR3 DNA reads TGCAGCGTCGCCACAGGGATGAGAGAAGCTTTCTTT.

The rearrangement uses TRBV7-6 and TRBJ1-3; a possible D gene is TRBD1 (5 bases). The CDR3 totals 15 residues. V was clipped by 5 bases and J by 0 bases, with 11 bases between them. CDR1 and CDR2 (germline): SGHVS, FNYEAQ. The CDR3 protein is CASSQYDSSGNTIYF. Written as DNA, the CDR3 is TGTGCCAGCAGCCAGTATGACAGCTCTGGAAACACCATATATTTT.

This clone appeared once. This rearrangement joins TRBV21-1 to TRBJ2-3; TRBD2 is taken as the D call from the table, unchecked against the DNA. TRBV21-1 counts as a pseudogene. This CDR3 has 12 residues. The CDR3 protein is CASSLPGLAQYF. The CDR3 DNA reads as TGTGCCAGCAGCTTACCGGGACTAGCGCAGTATTTT.

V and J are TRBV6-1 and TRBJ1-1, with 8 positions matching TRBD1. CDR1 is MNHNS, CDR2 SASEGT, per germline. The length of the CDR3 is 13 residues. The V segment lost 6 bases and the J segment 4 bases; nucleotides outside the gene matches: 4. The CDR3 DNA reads TGTGCCAGCAGGATCAGGGGGCGCACTGAAGCTTTCTTT. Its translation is CASRIRGRTEAFF.